This T cell receptor (beta chain) came from a study of T cell responses to AZD1222 COVID-19 vaccine. About the research overall: Recipients boosted at about 4 weeks or about 12 weeks are pooled.

Of note for this clone: Its target is not known.

The CDR3 contains 17 residues. V dropped 0 bases and J dropped 3 bases, with 16 bases sitting between them. CDR1 and CDR2 (germline): KGHSH, LQKENI. The repertoire was sequenced with immunoSEQ multiplex PCR; TCRdb's copy has only in-frame clones and lacks some. The sample lists about 140,000 clones, about nine tenths occurring once. General observations from the study: Repertoires were collected only later (after the peak T cell response had occurred). Dominant at 160-218 and 743-854, vaccine-associated CD4 TCRs also spanned spike.

V and J are TRBV18 and TRBJ2-3, with TRBD1 as a possible D gene (5 bases). The source of this sequence is an adult in good health. The sample consisted of peripheral blood, taken on day 0 of AZD1222 vaccination. The DNA for the CDR3 is TGTGCCAGCTCACCACCCCTGACAGCCTTCTCGACAGATACGCAGTATTTT. This codes for CASSPPLTAFSTDTQYF.